Presented here are 23 T cell receptor beta chains from one specimen sequenced in a study of blood T cell repertoires in COVID-19. The repertoire was sequenced with immunoSEQ multiplex PCR; TCRdb's copy has only in-frame clones and lacks some. The data hold approximately 72,000 clones, with roughly 86% observed a single time. What was sequenced was peripheral blood. The receptors were gathered from a man aged 45-65 years with acute or convalescent COVID-19.

The chain couples TRBV27 to TRBJ2-7; 9 nucleotides align to TRBD1. The V segment lost 6 bases and the J segment 4 bases; nucleotides outside the gene matches: 4. Germline V gene lookup returns CDR1 MNHEY and CDR2 SMNVEV (reference sequence). The CDR3 extends over 13 amino acids. In DNA form, the CDR3 reads TGTGCCAGCAGCATAGGGACAGGGTACGAGCAGTACTTC. It specifies CASSIGTGYEQYF.

CDR3 nucleotide sequence: TGCGCCAGCAGCTTATCCGTCCAGGGATCTCGATCCTACAATGAGCAGTTCTTC. Its protein is CASSLSVQGSRSYNEQFF. The rearrangement links TRBV5-1 to TRBJ2-1; TRBD1 might be the D (5 bases). There are 18 residues in the CDR3. Germline lookup yields CDR1 SGHRS and CDR2 YFSETQ. Trimming removed 2 bases at V and 1 base at J, with 19 bases between.

Only one count was recorded for this clone. The chain uses TRBV19 and TRBJ2-2; D perhaps matches TRBD1 (5 bases). Germline-derived CDR1 and CDR2 are LNHDA and SQIVND (reference sequence). V gave up 3 bases and J gave up 5 bases, with 13 bases separating them. The CDR3 is 15 residues long. The CDR3 here is CASSMTRRATGELFF. The CDR3 nucleotides read TGTGCCAGTAGTATGACTCGCAGGGCAACCGGGGAGCTGTTTTTT.

The V call is TRBV5-4, the J call TRBJ2-7; 9 positions match TRBD1. There are 14 residues in the CDR3. With V trimmed by 3 bases and J by 2 bases, 3 bases remained unmatched. From germline, CDR1 is SGHNT and CDR2 YYREEE (reference sequence). CDR3 in DNA: TGTGCCAGCAGCTCCCGGGACAGGGCCTACGAGCAGTACTTC. Its translation: CASSSRDRAYEQYF.

V is TRBV7-2 and J is TRBJ2-5; TRBD2 is a possible D gene (6 bases). The CDR3 has 16 amino acids. The ends were cut back, 1 base at V and 5 bases at J, with 17 bases in the middle. CDR1 and CDR2 (germline): SGHTA, FQGNSA. As DNA, the CDR3 is TGTGCCAGCAGCTTAGTTCGCCAGGGAGGTCGGGAGACCCAGTACTTC. It encodes CASSLVRQGGRETQYF. The variable domain in full, completed from reference TRBV7-2 and TRBJ2-5, reads GAGVSQSPSNKVTEKGKDVELRCDPISGHTALYWYRQSLGQGLEFLIYFQGNSAPDKSGLPSDRFSAERTGGSVSTLTIQRTQQEDSAVYLCASSLVRQGGRETQYFGPGTRLLVL.

This clone came up once. The genes are TRBV13 and TRBJ2-1; 13 nucleotides line up with TRBD2. Germline V gene lookup returns CDR1 PRHDT and CDR2 FYEKMQ (reference sequence). The CDR3 loop spans 14 amino acids. Unmatched junction bases numbered 3, after V lost 5 bases and J lost 8 bases. The CDR3: CASSPGLAGDEQFF. In DNA, the CDR3 is TGTGCCAGCAGCCCTGGACTAGCGGGGGATGAGCAGTTCTTC. The variable domain in full, completed from reference TRBV13 and TRBJ2-1, reads AAGVIQSPRHLIKEKRETATLKCYPIPRHDTVYWYQQGPGQDPQFLISFYEKMQSDKGSIPDRFSAQQFSDYHSELNMSSLELGDSALYFCASSPGLAGDEQFFGPGTRLTVL.

The chain employs TRBV27 and TRBJ2-6; 7 bases are a match to TRBD1. Per the germline V gene, CDR1 is MNHEY and CDR2 is SMNVEV (reference sequence). J was trimmed by 3 bases and V by 3 bases; bases with no gene match: 14. The CDR3 contains 19 residues. The DNA for the CDR3 is TGTGCCAGCAGTTTTAAGTTCTCCGGACAGGAGCTTGGGGCCAACGTCCTGACTTTC. Translating gives CASSFKFSGQELGANVLTF. Full variable domain (rest looked up from reference TRBV27 and TRBJ2-6): EAQVTQNPRYLITVTGKKLTVTCSQNMNHEYMSWYRQDPGLGLRQIYYSMNVEVTDKGDVPEGYKVSRKEKRNFPLILESPSPNQTSLYFCASSFKFSGQELGANVLTFGAGSRLTVL.

The rearrangement uses TRBV19 and TRBJ1-6; D is undetermined. V was cut by 1 base and J by 9 bases, with 13 bases left in between. Per the germline V gene, CDR1 is LNHDA and CDR2 is SQIVND (reference sequence). The CDR3 spans 15 residues. The DNA for the CDR3 is TGTGCCAGTAGTATAGGAGGCCCAACCGGTTCACCCCTCCACTTT. Amino acids: CASSIGGPTGSPLHF.

The genes are TRBV21-1 and TRBJ2-1; TRBD2 was called by the table and not checked on the DNA. TRBV21-1 is an annotated pseudogene. This CDR3 has 15 amino acids. The CDR3 loop reads CASSNGIAAFNEQFF. For the CDR3, the DNA is TGTGCCAGCAGCAACGGGATTGCAGCATTCAATGAGCAGTTCTTC.

The V call is TRBV9, the J call TRBJ2-7, with unresolved D. The CDR3 contains 14 residues. V lost 0 bases, J lost 8 bases, and 15 bases lay in between. CDR1 SGDLS and CDR2 YYNGEE come from the germline V gene. The CDR3 coding sequence is TGTGCCAGCAGCGTAGACGAGGTATCTAGGAAGCAGTACTTC. Protein product: CASSVDEVSRKQYF.

This chain joins TRBV10-1 and TRBJ2-2, with 12 bases identical to TRBD2. CDR3 size: 16 residues. Germline V lookup: CDR1 WNHNN, CDR2 SYGVQD (reference sequence). The ends lost 6 bases at V and 4 bases at J; junction bases unmatched: 6. The DNA for the CDR3 is TGCGCCAGCAGCCGCGGACTAGCGGGGAGCACCGGGGAGCTGTTTTTT. Its protein is CASSRGLAGSTGELFF.

This chain connects TRBV3-1 (or the pseudogene TRBV3-2) to TRBJ2-5, with TRBD2 matching 10 bases. The CDR3 has 15 residues. V lost 4 bases to trimming and J lost 1 base; unmatched junction nucleotides: 3. Looked up from germline, CDR1 is LGHDT and CDR2 is YNNKEL (reference sequence). The CDR3 DNA reads TGTGCCAGCAGCCCCGGGACTAGCGCCCAAGAGACCCAGTACTTC. Translating it yields CASSPGTSAQETQYF.

The gene calls are TRBV27 and TRBJ1-4; D is undetermined. This CDR3 contains 13 residues. Trimming stripped 2 bases from V and 6 bases from J, with 7 bases between. Germline loops: CDR1 MNHEY, CDR2 SMNVEV (reference sequence). As DNA, the CDR3 is TGTGCCAGCAGTTTACGGGGAGATGAAAAACTGTTTTTT. Its translation is CASSLRGDEKLFF.

This rearrangement joins TRBV5-1 to TRBJ1-2; D unclear. This CDR3 region has 15 residues. Germline lookup yields CDR1 SGHRS and CDR2 YFSETQ. Trimming shortened V by 0 bases and J by 3 bases, and 12 bases separated the two germline ends. The CDR3 protein is CASSLVGMGDYGYTF. The CDR3 DNA is TGCGCCAGCAGCTTGGTGGGGATGGGAGACTATGGCTACACCTTC.

This clone was seen once. The chain joins TRBV6-2 or TRBV6-3 to TRBJ1-5; the D is unclear. The CDR3 length is 13 residues. From germline, CDR1 is MNHEY and CDR2 SVGEGT. Between the trimmed V and J ends, which lost 4 bases and 5 bases, there was a span of 9 bases. CDR3 region: CASSSYPYQPQHF. The CDR3 DNA is TGTGCCAGCAGTTCCTATCCCTATCAGCCCCAGCATTTT.

The V and J genes are TRBV5-1 and TRBJ1-6; D is possibly TRBD1 (5 bases). Per germline, CDR1 SGHRS and CDR2 YFSETQ. Trimming stripped 4 bases from V and 1 base from J, with 12 bases between. This CDR3 contains 16 residues. CDR3 sequence (DNA): TGCGCCAGCAGCCAATCCGGGACTTCCTATAATTCACCCCTCCACTTT. This codes for CASSQSGTSYNSPLHF.

J is TRBJ2-3 and V is TRBV4-2, with 8 bases that match TRBD2. The length of the CDR3 is 16 residues. The J segment lost 2 bases and the V segment lost 1 base, leaving 5 bases of the junction unmatched. Germline values: CDR1 LGHNA, CDR2 YNFKEQ. Here the CDR3 reads CASSQAAGAHTDTQYF. CDR3 nucleotide sequence: TGTGCCAGCAGCCAAGCAGCGGGGGCCCACACAGATACGCAGTATTTT.

The genes are TRBV6-5 and TRBJ1-1; D call uncertain. This CDR3 has 15 amino acids. Trimming stripped 2 bases from V and 0 bases from J, with 10 bases between. Germline-derived CDR1 and CDR2 are MNHEY and SVGAGI. The CDR3 reads CASSYSRAMNTEAFF. The CDR3 DNA reads as TGTGCCAGCAGTTACAGTCGCGCCATGAACACTGAAGCTTTCTTT.

The genes are TRBV18 and TRBJ1-1; D is perhaps TRBD1 (6 bases). CDR1 and CDR2 from the germline V gene are KGHSH and LQKENI. CDR3 length: 16 residues. The V and J ends lost 1 base and 1 base respectively, with 13 bases between them. The CDR3 sequence is CASSPQGTGRNTEAFF. Here the CDR3 DNA reads TGTGCCAGCTCACCACAGGGTACAGGGCGGAACACTGAAGCTTTCTTT.

The CDR3 DNA is TGTGCCAGCAGCTTGGCGGTCGGAGGCGAGCAGTTCTTC. It is translated as CASSLAVGGEQFF. V is TRBV5-4 and J is TRBJ2-1; perhaps TRBD2 as D (5 bases). The CDR3 runs 13 residues. Germline values: CDR1 SGHNT, CDR2 YYREEE (reference sequence). V was trimmed by 0 bases and J by 10 bases, leaving 11 bases between them.

In its sample, this clone was seen once. The gene calls are TRBV3-1 (or the pseudogene TRBV3-2) and TRBJ2-3; 8 nucleotides line up with TRBD2. With 4 bases clipped from V and 5 bases from J, the junction kept 11 bases outside the gene matches. This CDR3 contains 16 residues. The V gene's germline CDR1 is LGHDT and CDR2 YNNKEL (reference sequence). The CDR3 bases are TGTGCCAGCAGCCTCTGGGTGCGGGGGGCCGGAGATACGCAGTATTTT. Translation gives CASSLWVRGAGDTQYF.

This chain links TRBV2 with TRBJ1-4, with a tentative D call TRBD1 (5 bases). The CDR3 is 13 residues long. The germline V and J ends were trimmed by 7 bases and 8 bases, with 14 bases remaining between them. In germline, CDR1 is SNHLY, CDR2 FYNNEI. The CDR3 DNA follows: TGTGCCAGCAAAGGTCAGGGAGGCGAAAAACTGTTTTTT. Its protein product is CASKGQGGEKLFF.

This chain connects TRBV5-6 to TRBJ1-2; 7 bases match TRBD1. The CDR3 runs to 14 residues. Germline loops: CDR1 SGHDT, CDR2 YYEEEE. J gave up 7 bases and V 2 bases, and 8 bases lay outside the gene matches. This chain's CDR3 is CASSFQTGISGYTF. The CDR3 DNA reads TGTGCCAGCAGCTTCCAGACAGGGATAAGTGGCTACACCTTC.